Described below is a single T cell receptor beta chain sequence and its context. In the source study's methods: Amplification from reference gene primers served as the basis for estimated nucleated cell counts. TCRdb's copy holds only in-frame clones and misses some; the assay was immunoSEQ multiplex PCR. The D gene and trimming were derived from the DNA, and the V and J assignments and clone size from that table. The data contain hundreds of thousands of clones, approximately 86% of them singletons. These data are taken from a study of blood T cell repertoires in COVID-19. The wider study: Donors in the United States, Italy and Spain gave samples during acute or convalescent COVID-19.

CDR3 length: 16 amino acids. V shed 2 bases and J 0 bases; nucleotides not matched to a gene: 7. Germline V gene data show CDR1 as MGHDK and CDR2 as SYGVNS. The chain uses TRBV25-1 and TRBJ2-7, with TRBD2 matching 7 bases. Sequences were obtained from PBMCs or T cells enriched from blood (not recorded which). The receptor comes from a woman in her forties with acute COVID-19. The CDR3 sequence is CASSEESGTSSYEQYF. Written as DNA, the CDR3 is TGTGCCAGCAGTGAAGAGAGCGGGACCAGCTCCTACGAGCAGTACTTC.